The clone carrying this TCR beta chain was detected ten times or more. TCRdb reprocessed the 5' RACE reads with MiXCR, giving one entry per CDR3 protein. Of about 25,000 distinct CDR3 sequences listed, around 5% were seen once; the top ten hold 5% to 8%. This sample was included in a study of early T cells in non-severe SARS-CoV-2 infection. The V gene's germline CDR1 is DFQATT and CDR2 SNEGSKA (reference sequence). The CDR3 sequence is 13 residues long. J was trimmed by 5 bases and V by 5 bases; bases with no gene match: 5. What was sequenced was whole blood. The chain recombines TRBV20-1 with TRBJ2-3, with 9 bases aligning to TRBD2. This receptor was obtained from an adult who was a healthcare worker with PCR-confirmed SARS-CoV-2 infection or an uninfected control (not recorded which). CDR3 in DNA: TGCAGTGCTCCGGGACTAGCCGGAGATACGCAGTATTTT. This encodes CSAPGLAGDTQYF.